Listed below are T cell receptor beta chains from one sample, sequenced in a study of vaccination and CD4 T cells after COVID-19. TCRdb re-derived calls from the PCR reads in MiXCR, one entry per CDR3 protein. The table shows fewer than 25,000 distinct CDR3 sequences, with nearly 50% occurring only once. These receptors are not linked to any known antigen. Material: CD4+ T cells from blood, cultured in vitro. The origin of the receptors is a human donor who had recovered from COVID-19. Each CDR3 is given with its conserved first and last residue. D genes are given only for firm matches. Where a row states a size, it is once, few, many or the class of an expanded clone; other rows omit it.

>few|-|TRBV5-1|TRBJ1-2
TGCGCCAGCAGCTTGAACGGGGAATTTGGCTACACCTTC
CASSLNGEFGYTF
>-|-|TRBV6-1|TRBJ1-2
TGTGCCAGCAGGGTACAGGGTGCCTATGGCTACACCTTC
CASRVQGAYGYTF
>-|-|TRBV12-3/TRBV12-4|TRBJ1-4
TGTGCCAGCAGGGATACAGGGCTGGAAAAACTGTTTTTT
CASRDTGLEKLFF
>-|TRBD1|TRBV6-1|TRBJ1-4
TGTGCCAGCAGTGCCCGGGACAGGGAAAAACTGTTTTTT
CASSARDREKLFF
>-|-|TRBV19|TRBJ2-1
TGTGCCAGTAGTATCGGACAGAGCTCCTACAATGAGCAGTTCTTC
CASSIGQSSYNEQFF
>-|-|TRBV12-3/TRBV12-4|TRBJ1-5
TGTGCCAGCATCCAAACAGGGCCTGGTCAGCCCCAGCATTTT
CASIQTGPGQPQHF
>-|TRBD2|TRBV19|TRBJ2-5
TGTGCCAGTAGTATAAGTTCAGCGGGGCCTCAAGAGACCCAGTACTTC
CASSISSAGPQETQYF
>-|-|TRBV21-1|TRBJ1-1
TGTGCCAGCAGCCCTCGACAGGGGGCCTACACTGAAGCTTTCTTT
CASSPRQGAYTEAFF
>-|-|TRBV7-9|TRBJ1-2
TGTGCCAGCAGCGTTGACTCGGGTTATGGTGGCTACACCTTC
CASSVDSGYGGYTF
>few|-|TRBV19|TRBJ1-5
TGTGCCAGTAGTACAGAATGGGGGAGGGGCAATCAGCCCCAGCATTTT
CASSTEWGRGNQPQHF
>once|TRBD1|TRBV28|TRBJ1-2
TGTGCCAGCAGTCTCCTCGAGACAGGGGACTATGGCTACACCTTC
CASSLLETGDYGYTF
>-|-|TRBV11-3|TRBJ2-1
TGTGCCAGCAGCTTAACCAGCCTTAATGAGCAGTTCTTC
CASSLTSLNEQFF
>-|TRBD1|TRBV7-8|TRBJ2-1
TGTGCCAGCAGCCCGAGGGGGACAGGGGACAATGAGCAGTTCTTC
CASSPRGTGDNEQFF
>-|TRBD2|TRBV4-3|TRBJ2-3
TGCGCCAGCAGCCTTCTTTTAGCGGGGGGAGATACGCAGTATTTT
CASSLLLAGGDTQYF
>-|-|TRBV10-3|TRBJ1-2
TGTGCCATCAGTGAGGTCCAGGGTACTCGCGGCTACACCTTC
CAISEVQGTRGYTF
>-|TRBD1|TRBV18|TRBJ1-2
TGTGCCAGCTCACCAGGGGGGACAGCCTATGGCTACACCTTC
CASSPGGTAYGYTF
>few|TRBD2|TRBV15|TRBJ2-3
TGTGCCACCAGCGTTCGACTAGCGACACTAACAGATACGCAGTATTTT
CATSVRLATLTDTQYF
>-|-|TRBV9|TRBJ2-3
TGTGCCAGCAGCGTCCGAGTGGGCACAGATACGCAGTATTTT
CASSVRVGTDTQYF
>few|-|TRBV6-1|TRBJ1-2
TGTGCCAGCAGTGAAACATCGGCAGGCAGCGGCTACACCTTC
CASSETSAGSGYTF
>-|TRBD1|TRBV28|TRBJ1-5
TGTGCCAGCAGTTTTTGGACAGGGGGCAATCAGCCCCAGCATTTT
CASSFWTGGNQPQHF
>-|-|TRBV10-2|TRBJ2-1
TGCGCCAGCAGTCTTTCGCCGGACTATCGCAATGAGCAGTTCTTC
CASSLSPDYRNEQFF
>-|-|TRBV5-4|TRBJ2-3
TGTGCCACCAGGGGGGGATCTTTCTCCACAGATACGCAGTATTTT
CATRGGSFSTDTQYF
>-|-|TRBV10-3|TRBJ2-1
TGTGCCATCCGAGACTACAATGAGCAGTTCTTC
CAIRDYNEQFF
>-|-|TRBV6-1|TRBJ1-3
TGTGCCAGCAAAGGCAGAGGAAACACCATATATTTT
CASKGRGNTIYF
>-|-|TRBV6-1|TRBJ1-3
TGTGCCAGCTCCAGAGACTCTGGAAACACCATATATTTT
CASSRDSGNTIYF
>-|TRBD2|TRBV5-1|TRBJ2-3
TGCGCCAGCAGCTTGAGCGGGAGGGCCCAATCAGATACGCAGTATTTT
CASSLSGRAQSDTQYF
>few|-|TRBV19|TRBJ2-5
TGTGCCAGTAGTATGGAGAGGGGGGAGACCCAGTACTTC
CASSMERGETQYF
>-|-|TRBV7-2|TRBJ2-3
TGTGCCAGCAGCTTAGAGGGGGGGGGAGGGAGCACAGATACGCAGTATTTT
CASSLEGGGGSTDTQYF
>-|-|TRBV28|TRBJ1-1
TGTGCCAGCAGGGTGGATCAGGGAAGAGCTTTCTTT
CASRVDQGRAFF
>-|-|TRBV7-3|TRBJ2-1
TGTGCCAGCAGCTTAAGGAGGGGGGACTCCTACAATGAGCAGTTCTTC
CASSLRRGDSYNEQFF
>-|TRBD1|TRBV24-1|TRBJ2-2
TGTGCCACCAGTGATTTGACAGGGGGCAGGACCGGGGAGCTGTTTTTT
CATSDLTGGRTGELFF
>-|TRBD2|TRBV7-3|TRBJ2-3
TGTGCCAGCAGCTCGGGACTAGCGACAGATACGCAGTATTTT
CASSSGLATDTQYF
>-|-|TRBV2|TRBJ2-3
TGTGCCAGCGACCAGGGGTCAACCGGGGGGATTAGCACAGATACGCAGTATTTT
CASDQGSTGGISTDTQYF
>few|-|TRBV11-2|TRBJ1-6
TGTGCCAGCAGCCCCCGGCGGGGGCAGTCACCCCTCCACTTT
CASSPRRGQSPLHF
>few|-|TRBV6-1|TRBJ1-6
TGTGCCAGCAGTCAAACCACCTATTCACCCCTCCACTTT
CASSQTTYSPLHF
>few|-|TRBV11-2|TRBJ1-1
TGTGCCAGCAGCAAGACAGTTGAAGCTTTCTTT
CASSKTVEAFF
>-|-|TRBV12-5|TRBJ2-3
TGTGCTAGTGGTTTCCCCCGTCGGGAGTCCACAGATACGCAGTATTTT
CASGFPRRESTDTQYF
>few|TRBD1|TRBV19|TRBJ1-3
TGTGCCAGTAGTCCAAGGACAGGTGCTGGAAACACCATATATTTT
CASSPRTGAGNTIYF
>-|-|TRBV2|TRBJ2-7
TGTGCCAGCAGTGCACGGGCCGACCTTGCTGAGCAGTACTTC
CASSARADLAEQYF
>few|TRBD1|TRBV20-1|TRBJ1-4
TGCAGTGCTAGCGCCGCAGGGGGCGCCAGGGCCTTTAATGAAAAACTGTTTTTT
CSASAAGGARAFNEKLFF
>once|-|TRBV7-2|TRBJ1-1
TGTGCCAGCAGCTTAGCGACGAACACTGAAGCTTTCTTT
CASSLATNTEAFF
>few|-|TRBV4-1|TRBJ2-3
TGCGCCAGCAGCCAATTTGGGGGTACGCAGTATTTT
CASSQFGGTQYF